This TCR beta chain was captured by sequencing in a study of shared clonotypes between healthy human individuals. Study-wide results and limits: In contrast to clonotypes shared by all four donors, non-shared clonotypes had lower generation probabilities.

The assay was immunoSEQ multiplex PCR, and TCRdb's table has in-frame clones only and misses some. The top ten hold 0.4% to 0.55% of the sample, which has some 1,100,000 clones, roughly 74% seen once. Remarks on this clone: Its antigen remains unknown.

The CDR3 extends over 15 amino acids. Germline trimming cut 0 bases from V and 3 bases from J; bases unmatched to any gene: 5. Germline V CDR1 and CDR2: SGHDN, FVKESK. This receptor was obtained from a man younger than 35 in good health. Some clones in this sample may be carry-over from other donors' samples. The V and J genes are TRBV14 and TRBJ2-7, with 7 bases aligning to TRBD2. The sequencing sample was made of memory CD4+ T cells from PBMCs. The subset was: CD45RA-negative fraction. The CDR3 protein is CASSQEAASGYEQYF. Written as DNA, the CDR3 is TGTGCCAGCAGCCAAGAAGCGGCTAGCGGCTACGAGCAGTACTTC.